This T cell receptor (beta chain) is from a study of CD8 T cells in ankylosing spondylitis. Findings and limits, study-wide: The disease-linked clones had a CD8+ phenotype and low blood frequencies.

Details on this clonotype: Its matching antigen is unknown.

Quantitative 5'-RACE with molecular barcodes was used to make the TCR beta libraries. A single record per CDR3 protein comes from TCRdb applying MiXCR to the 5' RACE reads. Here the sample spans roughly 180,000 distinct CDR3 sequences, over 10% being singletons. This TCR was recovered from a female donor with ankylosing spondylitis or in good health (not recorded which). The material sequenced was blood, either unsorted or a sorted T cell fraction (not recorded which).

The CDR3 protein is CASSFLQASETQYF. Here the CDR3 DNA reads TGTGCCAGCAGTTTCCTACAGGCTTCGGAGACCCAGTACTTC. The V and J genes are TRBV12-3 or TRBV12-4 and TRBJ2-5; maybe TRBD1 (5 bases). This CDR3 has 14 amino acids. V was cut by 3 bases and J by 5 bases, with 13 bases left in between.